Below are 5 T cell receptor beta chains sequenced from a single sample in a study of vaccination effects on CD4 cells after COVID-19. Expansion with viral peptide pools was applied to antigen-specific CD4+ T cells by the ViraFEST assay prior to sequencing. Subsequent to a culture period of more than 9 days, CD4+ T cells were isolated. Every participant took two doses of the BNT162b2 or mRNA-1273 vaccine. Generated by immunoSEQ multiplex PCR, the TCRdb table keeps only in-frame clones and is missing some. The sample shows about 27,000 clones, roughly 80% of them seen only once. These TCRs are of unknown antigen specificity. The specimen comprised CD4+ T cells from PBMCs cultured with HCoV-NL63 spike peptides, sampled after COVID-19 vaccination. The receptors originated from a human donor who received a COVID-19 vaccine. Some clones in this sample may be carry-over from other donors' samples.

This clone was seen more than once but under ten times. This sequence joins TRBV7-9 and TRBJ1-5, with 7 bases fitting TRBD1. Losses at the gene ends were 2 bases for V and 5 bases for J; bases not matched to a gene: 0. The germline CDR1 and CDR2 sequences are SEHNR and FQNEAQ (reference sequence). The length of the CDR3 is 13 residues. This CDR3 reads CASSLTGDQPQHF. The CDR3 bases are TGTGCCAGCAGCTTAACAGGGGATCAGCCCCAGCATTTT.

J is TRBJ2-7 and V is TRBV5-1; 8 nucleotides line up with TRBD1. V lost 0 bases to trimming and J lost 1 base; unmatched junction nucleotides: 9. This CDR3 has 17 residues. Germline loops: CDR1 SGHRS, CDR2 YFSETQ. The DNA of the CDR3 is TGCGCCAGCAGCTTGGGGGGGGACAGGACCCGATCCTACGAGCAGTACGTC. This gives the protein CASSLGGDRTRSYEQYV.

The chain carries TRBV4-3 and TRBJ1-4; D call uncertain. The germline V and J ends were trimmed by 4 bases and 2 bases, with 14 bases remaining between them. Germline V gives CDR1 LGHNA, CDR2 YSLEER. This CDR3 has 16 residues. The CDR3 here is CASSLVGPGTNEKLFF. In DNA form, the CDR3 reads TGCGCCAGCAGCCTCGTAGGCCCGGGGACTAATGAAAAACTGTTTTTT.

The J gene is TRBJ1-1, the V gene TRBV6-6; no reliable D call. Germline CDR1 is MNHNY and CDR2 is SVGAGI (reference sequence). V lost 2 bases to trimming and J lost 6 bases, with 10 bases between them. This CDR3 has 13 residues. CDR3 nucleotide sequence: TGTGCCAGCAGTTACAGGGTTGGGGCTGAAGCTTTCTTT. It codes for CASSYRVGAEAFF.

The genes are TRBV25-1 and TRBJ1-2; 10 nucleotides match TRBD1. Per the germline V gene, CDR1 is MGHDK and CDR2 is SYGVNS. The CDR3 has 15 amino acids. V dropped 3 bases and J dropped 0; count of bases not matched to a gene: 1. CDR3 coding DNA: TGTGCCAGCAGTGAGGACAGGGGGACTAACTATGGCTACACCTTC. This sequence encodes CASSEDRGTNYGYTF.